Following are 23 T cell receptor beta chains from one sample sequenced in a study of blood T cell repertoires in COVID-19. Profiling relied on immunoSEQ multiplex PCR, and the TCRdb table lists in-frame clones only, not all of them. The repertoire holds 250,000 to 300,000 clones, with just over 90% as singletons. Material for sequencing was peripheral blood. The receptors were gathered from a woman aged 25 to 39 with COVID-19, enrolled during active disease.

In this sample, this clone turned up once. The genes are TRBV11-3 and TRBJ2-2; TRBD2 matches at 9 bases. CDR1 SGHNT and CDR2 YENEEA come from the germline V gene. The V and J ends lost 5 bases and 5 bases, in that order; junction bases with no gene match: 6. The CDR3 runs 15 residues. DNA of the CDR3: TGTGCCAGCAGCGATAGCGGGAGCGGTACCGGGGAGCTGTTTTTT. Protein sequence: CASSDSGSGTGELFF. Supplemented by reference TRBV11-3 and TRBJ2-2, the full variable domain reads EAGVVQSPRYKIIEKKQPVAFWCNPISGHNTLYWYLQNLGQGPELLIRYENEEAVDDSQLPKDRFSAERLKGVDSTLKIQPAELGDSAVYLCASSDSGSGTGELFFGEGSRLTVL.

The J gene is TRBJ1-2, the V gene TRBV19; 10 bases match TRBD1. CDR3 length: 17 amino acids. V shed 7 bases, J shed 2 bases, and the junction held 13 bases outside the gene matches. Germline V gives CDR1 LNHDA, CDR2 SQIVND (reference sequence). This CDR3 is CASTSVGTGVSNYGYTF. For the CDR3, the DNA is TGTGCCAGTACCTCCGTCGGGACAGGGGTATCGAACTATGGCTACACCTTC.

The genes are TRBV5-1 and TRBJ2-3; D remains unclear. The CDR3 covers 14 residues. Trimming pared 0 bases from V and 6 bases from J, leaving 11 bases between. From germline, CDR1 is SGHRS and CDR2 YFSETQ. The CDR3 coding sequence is TGCGCCAGCAGCTTGGTTCCAGGAAGTGATACGCAGTATTTT. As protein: CASSLVPGSDTQYF.

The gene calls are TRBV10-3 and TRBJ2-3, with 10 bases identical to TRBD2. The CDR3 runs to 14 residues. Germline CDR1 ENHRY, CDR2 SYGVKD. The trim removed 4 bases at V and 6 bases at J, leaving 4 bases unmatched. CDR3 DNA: TGTGCCATCAGTGTAGCGGGAGGCGCGGATACGCAGTATTTT. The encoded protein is CAISVAGGADTQYF.

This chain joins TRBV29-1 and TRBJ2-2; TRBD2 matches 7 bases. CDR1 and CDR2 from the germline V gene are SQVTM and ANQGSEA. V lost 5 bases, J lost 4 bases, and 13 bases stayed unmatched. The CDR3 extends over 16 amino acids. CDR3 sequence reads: CSVLILASGTTGELFF. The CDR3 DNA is TGCAGCGTTCTAATTTTGGCTAGCGGAACCACCGGGGAGCTGTTTTTT.

The CDR3: CASSWDRMEEKLFF. The CDR3 nucleotides are TGCGCCAGCAGCTGGGACAGGATGGAGGAAAAACTGTTTTTT. This chain connects TRBV5-1 to TRBJ1-4; 8 nucleotides match TRBD1. The junction had 6 bases not matched to a gene; V was cut back by 3 bases and J by 8 bases. The CDR3 is 14 amino acids. The germline V gene has CDR1 SGHRS and CDR2 YFSETQ.

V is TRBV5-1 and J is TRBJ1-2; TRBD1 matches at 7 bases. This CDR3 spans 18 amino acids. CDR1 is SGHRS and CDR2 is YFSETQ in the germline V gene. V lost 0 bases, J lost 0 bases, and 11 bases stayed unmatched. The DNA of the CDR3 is TGCGCCAGCAGCTTGGCCAAAGGGATGACAGGGTCTAACTATGGCTACACCTTC. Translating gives CASSLAKGMTGSNYGYTF.

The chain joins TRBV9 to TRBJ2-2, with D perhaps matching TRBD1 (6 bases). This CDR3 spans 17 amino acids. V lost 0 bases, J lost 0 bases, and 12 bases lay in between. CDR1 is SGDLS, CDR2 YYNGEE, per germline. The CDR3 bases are TGTGCCAGCAGCGTAGCCGGGACAACACCGAACACCGGGGAGCTGTTTTTT. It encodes CASSVAGTTPNTGELFF.

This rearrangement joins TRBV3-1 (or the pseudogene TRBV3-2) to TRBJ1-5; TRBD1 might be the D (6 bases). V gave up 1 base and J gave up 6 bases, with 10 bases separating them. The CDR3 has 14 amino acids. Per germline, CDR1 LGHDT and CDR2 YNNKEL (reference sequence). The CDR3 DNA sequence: TGTGCCAGCAGCCAAGGAATAGGGGGTCAGCCCCAGCATTTT. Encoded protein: CASSQGIGGQPQHF.

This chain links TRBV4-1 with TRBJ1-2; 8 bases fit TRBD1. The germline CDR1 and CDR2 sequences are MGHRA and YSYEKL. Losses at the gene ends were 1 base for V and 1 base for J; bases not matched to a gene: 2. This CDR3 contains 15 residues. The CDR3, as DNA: TGCGCCAGCAGCCAAGGGACAGGGAATAACTATGGCTACACCTTC. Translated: CASSQGTGNNYGYTF.

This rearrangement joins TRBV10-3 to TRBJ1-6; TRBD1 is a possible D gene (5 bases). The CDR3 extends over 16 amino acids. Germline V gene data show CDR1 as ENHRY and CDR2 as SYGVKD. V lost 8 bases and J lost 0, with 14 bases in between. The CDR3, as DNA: TGTGCCATCGGGGCCAGTCCTAGCTCCTATAATTCACCCCTCCACTTT. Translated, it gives CAIGASPSSYNSPLHF.

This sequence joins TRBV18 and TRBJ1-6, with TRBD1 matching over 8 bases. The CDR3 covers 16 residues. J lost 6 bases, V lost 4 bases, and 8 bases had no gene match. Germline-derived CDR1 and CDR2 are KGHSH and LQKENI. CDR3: CASSRLPGQVNSPLHF. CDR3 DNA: TGTGCCAGCTCACGACTACCGGGACAGGTTAATTCACCCCTCCACTTT.

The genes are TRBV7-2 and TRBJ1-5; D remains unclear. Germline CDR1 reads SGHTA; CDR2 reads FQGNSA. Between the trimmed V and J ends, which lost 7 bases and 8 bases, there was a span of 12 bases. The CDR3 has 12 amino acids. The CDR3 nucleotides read TGTGCCAGCACAGACGGAGGGAAGCCCCAGCATTTT. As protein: CASTDGGKPQHF.

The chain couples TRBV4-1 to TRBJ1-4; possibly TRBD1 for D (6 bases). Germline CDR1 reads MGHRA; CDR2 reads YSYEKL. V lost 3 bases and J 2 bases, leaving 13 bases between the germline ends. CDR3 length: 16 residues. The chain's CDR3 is CASSQFWGLTNEKLFF. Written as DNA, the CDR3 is TGCGCCAGCAGCCAGTTCTGGGGGCTGACTAATGAAAAACTGTTTTTT.

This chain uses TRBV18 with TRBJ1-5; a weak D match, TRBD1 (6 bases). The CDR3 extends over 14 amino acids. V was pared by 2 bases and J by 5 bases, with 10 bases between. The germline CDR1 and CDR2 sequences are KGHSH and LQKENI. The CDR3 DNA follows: TGTGCCAGCTCACCAGTAAGGACAGATCAGCCCCAGCATTTT. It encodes CASSPVRTDQPQHF.

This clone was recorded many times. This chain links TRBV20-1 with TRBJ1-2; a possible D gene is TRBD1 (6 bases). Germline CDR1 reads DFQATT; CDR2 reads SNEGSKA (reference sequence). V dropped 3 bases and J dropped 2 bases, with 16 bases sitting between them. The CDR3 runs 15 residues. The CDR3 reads CSASDVGQTNYGYTF. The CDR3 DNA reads TGCAGTGCTAGTGATGTAGGACAGACCAACTATGGCTACACCTTC.

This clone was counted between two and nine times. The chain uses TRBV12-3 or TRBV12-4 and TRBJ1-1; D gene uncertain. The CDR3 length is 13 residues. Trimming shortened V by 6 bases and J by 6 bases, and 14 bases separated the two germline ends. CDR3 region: CASSLAPRAEAFF. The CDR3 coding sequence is TGTGCCAGCAGCCTAGCCCCGCGCGCTGAAGCTTTCTTT.

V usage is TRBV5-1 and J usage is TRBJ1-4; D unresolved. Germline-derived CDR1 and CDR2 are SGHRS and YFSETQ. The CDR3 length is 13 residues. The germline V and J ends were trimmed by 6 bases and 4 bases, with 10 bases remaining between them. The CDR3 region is CASKLGLNEKLFF. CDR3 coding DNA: TGCGCCAGCAAACTTGGGCTTAATGAAAAACTGTTTTTT. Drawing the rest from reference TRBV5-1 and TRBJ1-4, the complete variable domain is KAGVTQTPRYLIKTRGQQVTLSCSPISGHRSVSWYQQTPGQGLQFLFEYFSETQRNKGNFPGRFSGRQFSNSRSEMNVSTLELGDSALYLCASKLGLNEKLFFGSGTQLSVL.

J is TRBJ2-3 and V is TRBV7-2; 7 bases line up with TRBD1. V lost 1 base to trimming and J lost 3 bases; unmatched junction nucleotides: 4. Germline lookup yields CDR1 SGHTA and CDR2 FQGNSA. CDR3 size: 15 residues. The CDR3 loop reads CASSLDRGRTDTQYF. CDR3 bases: TGTGCCAGCAGCTTAGACAGGGGTAGGACAGATACGCAGTATTTT.

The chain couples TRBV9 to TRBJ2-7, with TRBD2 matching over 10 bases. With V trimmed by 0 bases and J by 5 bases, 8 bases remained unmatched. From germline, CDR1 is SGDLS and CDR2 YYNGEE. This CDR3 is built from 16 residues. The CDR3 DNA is TGTGCCAGCAGCGTAGCCCAGCGGGAGGGCCAGGACGAGCAGTACTTC. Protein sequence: CASSVAQREGQDEQYF. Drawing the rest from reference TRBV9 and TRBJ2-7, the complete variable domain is DSGVTQTPKHLITATGQRVTLRCSPRSGDLSVYWYQQSLDQGLQFLIQYYNGEERAKGNILERFSAQQFPDLHSELNLSSLELGDSALYFCASSVAQREGQDEQYFGPGTRLTVT.

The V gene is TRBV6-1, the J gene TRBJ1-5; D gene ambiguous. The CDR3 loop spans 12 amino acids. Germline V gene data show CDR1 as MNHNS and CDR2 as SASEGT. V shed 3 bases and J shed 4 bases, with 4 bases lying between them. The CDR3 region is CASSDGNQPQHF. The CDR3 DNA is TGTGCCAGCAGTGACGGGAATCAGCCCCAGCATTTT.

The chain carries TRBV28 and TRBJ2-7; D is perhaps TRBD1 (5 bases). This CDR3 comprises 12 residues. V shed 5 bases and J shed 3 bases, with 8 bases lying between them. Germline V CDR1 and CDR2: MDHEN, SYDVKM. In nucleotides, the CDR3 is TGTGCCAGCAGTGCAGGGAACTACGAGCAGTACTTC. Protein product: CASSAGNYEQYF.

The chain's CDR3 is CATLGQGAYNEQFF. In nucleotides, the CDR3 is TGTGCCACCCTCGGACAGGGCGCTTACAATGAGCAGTTCTTC. The chain recombines TRBV19 with TRBJ2-1; TRBD1 agrees at 8 bases. Germline V gene data show CDR1 as LNHDA and CDR2 as SQIVND (reference sequence). The CDR3 loop spans 14 amino acids. After removal of 10 bases from V and 4 bases from J, the junction contained 9 bases not matched to a gene.